This is a list of T cell receptor beta chains from one sample in a study of STAT5B mutations in CD4+ large granular lymphocyte leukemia. Sequencing used immunoSEQ multiplex PCR; TCRdb keeps in-frame clones, though not all of them. The sample yields under 55,000 clones, approximately 83% seen once. The sequencing input was CD4+ T cells from blood buffy coats. Source of these receptors: a human donor in good health. Each CDR3 is given with its conserved first and last residue. A D gene is named only where the DNA matches it firmly. Some rows mark clone size as missing; the rest say once, few, many or name a class of expanded clone.

D: NA; size: NA; V: TRBV7-2; J: TRBJ1-5; CDR3: CASSLEGGRNQPQHF; DNA: TGTGCCAGCAGCTTAGAGGGGGGCCGGAATCAGCCCCAGCATTTT
D: TRBD2; size: NA; V: TRBV5-1; J: TRBJ2-5; CDR3: CASTKFSGRAGETQYF; DNA: TGCGCCAGCACCAAGTTTAGCGGGAGGGCCGGGGAGACCCAGTACTTC
D: TRBD1; size: NA; V: TRBV5-1; J: TRBJ1-5; CDR3: CASSLGTGVPSRIPSNQPQHF; DNA: TGCGCCAGCAGCCTCGGGACAGGGGTCCCAAGTAGGATACCTAGCAATCAGCCCCAGCATTTT
D: TRBD1; size: NA; V: TRBV5-8; J: TRBJ1-1; CDR3: CASSSQGAPRNTEAFF; DNA: TGTGCCAGCAGCTCACAGGGGGCCCCGCGGAACACTGAAGCTTTCTTT
D: NA; size: NA; V: TRBV2; J: TRBJ1-3; CDR3: CATKLEGNTIYF; DNA: TGTGCCACCAAACTAGAGGGAAACACCATATATTTT
D: TRBD1; size: few; V: TRBV28; J: TRBJ1-5; CDR3: CASSRGTGGDQPQHF; DNA: TGTGCCAGCAGTAGGGGGACAGGGGGTGATCAGCCCCAGCATTTT
D: NA; size: NA; V: TRBV7-2; J: TRBJ1-4; CDR3: CASSFHGLNEKLFF; DNA: TGTGCCAGCAGCTTCCACGGACTTAATGAAAAACTGTTTTTT
D: NA; size: NA; V: TRBV6-1; J: TRBJ2-7; CDR3: CASSEQADSYEQYF; DNA: TGTGCCAGCAGTGAACAGGCGGACTCCTACGAGCAGTACTTC
D: NA; size: NA; V: TRBV27; J: TRBJ2-3; CDR3: CASRLRHTQYF; DNA: TGTGCCAGCAGGCTCAGGCATACGCAGTATTTT
D: NA; size: NA; V: TRBV25-1; J: TRBJ1-2; CDR3: CASSALERVTGYTF; DNA: TGTGCCAGCAGTGCCCTTGAGAGGGTCACAGGCTACACCTTC
D: TRBD2; size: NA; V: TRBV2; J: TRBJ2-1; CDR3: CASSPRPGGANEQFF; DNA: TGTGCCAGCAGCCCCCGGCCCGGGGGGGCCAATGAGCAGTTCTTC
D: TRBD2; size: NA; V: TRBV2; J: TRBJ2-1; CDR3: CASSSGLAEYNEQFF; DNA: TGTGCCAGCAGTTCGGGACTAGCCGAGTACAATGAGCAGTTCTTC
D: TRBD1; size: NA; V: TRBV5-1; J: TRBJ1-1; CDR3: CASSRDSEMNTEAFF; DNA: TGCGCCAGCAGCCGGGACAGCGAGATGAACACTGAAGCTTTCTTT
D: NA; size: NA; V: TRBV2; J: TRBJ1-1; CDR3: CASSEQGAEAFF; DNA: TGTGCCAGCAGTGAACAGGGAGCTGAAGCTTTCTTT
D: NA; size: NA; V: TRBV30; J: TRBJ1-5; CDR3: CAWTSRVNQPQHF; DNA: TGTGCCTGGACCTCCAGGGTCAATCAGCCCCAGCATTTT